Described below is a single T cell receptor beta chain sequence and its context. Its target is unknown. This sample stems from a study of T cells in Graves' hyperthyroidism and ophthalmopathy. The V gene's germline CDR1 is SQVTM and CDR2 ANQGSEA. This CDR3 has 13 residues. V gave up 4 bases and J gave up 10 bases; unmatched junction bases: 10. Study-level points and caveats: Model predictions of ophthalmopathy came a median 6.5 months before onset.

Thyroid ultrasound, orbital computed tomography, clinical symptoms, and serum thyroxine and TRAb underpinned diagnoses. TCR beta CDR3 region amplification was performed from RNA transcripts. In the first-round RT-PCR of the TCR CDR3, the HTBI primer set was used. Each CDR3 protein gets one entry after TCRdb re-called the multiplex PCR reads with MiXCR. The sample contains around 250,000 distinct CDR3 sequences, roughly 15% of which appear only once. This TCR came from a woman in her late teens or twenties with Graves' ophthalmopathy. Sample: blood. V is TRBV29-1 and J is TRBJ2-7; 10 bases agree with TRBD1. The CDR3 protein is CSVAGTGAREQYF. The DNA for the CDR3 is TGCAGCGTTGCCGGGACAGGGGCTCGAGAACAGTACTTC.